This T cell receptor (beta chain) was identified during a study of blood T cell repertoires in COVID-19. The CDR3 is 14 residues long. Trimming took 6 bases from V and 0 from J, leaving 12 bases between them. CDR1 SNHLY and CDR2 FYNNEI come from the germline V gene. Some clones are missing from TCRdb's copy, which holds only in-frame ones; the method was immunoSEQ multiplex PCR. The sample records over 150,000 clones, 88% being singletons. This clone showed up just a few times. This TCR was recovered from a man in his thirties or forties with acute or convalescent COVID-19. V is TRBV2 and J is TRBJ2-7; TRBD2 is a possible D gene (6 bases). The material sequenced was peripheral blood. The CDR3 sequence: CASSDHGGSYEQYF. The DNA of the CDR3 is TGTGCCAGCAGCGACCACGGGGGCTCCTACGAGCAGTACTTC.